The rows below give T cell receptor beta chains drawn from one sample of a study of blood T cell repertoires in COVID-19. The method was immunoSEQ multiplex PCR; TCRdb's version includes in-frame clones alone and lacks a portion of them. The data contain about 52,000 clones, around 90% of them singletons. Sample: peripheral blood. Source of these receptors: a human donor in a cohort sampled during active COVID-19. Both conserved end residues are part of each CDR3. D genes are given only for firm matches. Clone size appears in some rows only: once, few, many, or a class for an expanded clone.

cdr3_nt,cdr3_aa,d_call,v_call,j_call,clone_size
TGTGCCAGTAGTACCTACCTAGCGGGAGTCGCAGATACGCAGTATTTT,CASSTYLAGVADTQYF,TRBD2,TRBV19,TRBJ2-3,-
TGTGCCAGCTCATACGGGAGAACTCTAGCGGGAGGCTCTTACAATGAGCAGTTCTTC,CASSYGRTLAGGSYNEQFF,TRBD2,TRBV18,TRBJ2-1,-
TGTGCCTGGAGTGCTCGGGTTCCCAGCGGGAGTTCCGAGCAGTACTTC,CAWSARVPSGSSEQYF,TRBD2,TRBV30,TRBJ2-7,once
TGTGCCAGTAGACCAACCTCGTTTTCGGACAGGCCGTTCTTC,CASRPTSFSDRPFF,TRBD1,TRBV19,TRBJ2-1,-
TGTGCCAGCAGCCAAGACGGACAGGGTGAAGCTTTCTTT,CASSQDGQGEAFF,TRBD1,TRBV14,TRBJ1-1,-
TGCAGTGCTAATAGGGAGTTAGAGCAGTACTTC,CSANRELEQYF,-,TRBV20-1,TRBJ2-7,-
TGTGCCAGCAGTCCCCGCTACGAGCAGTACTTC,CASSPRYEQYF,-,TRBV28,TRBJ2-7,-
TGCGCCAGCAGCTTGGGTGAAGGAGCCTATGGCTACACCTTC,CASSLGEGAYGYTF,-,TRBV5-1,TRBJ1-2,-
TGTGCCAGCAGCCGGTCTACAGGGGCCGGAAACACCATATATTTT,CASSRSTGAGNTIYF,TRBD1,TRBV14,TRBJ1-3,-
TGTGCCAGCAGCTTGGTCCTGACAGGTGCTGAGAACACCCAGTACTTC,CASSLVLTGAENTQYF,-,TRBV5-4,TRBJ2-5,once
TGCGCCAGCAGCCAAGATAAGGGGGCAGCCAAAAACATTCAGTACTTC,CASSQDKGAAKNIQYF,TRBD1,TRBV4-1,TRBJ2-4,-
TGCGCCAGCAGCGCCCAACTAGCGGGAGCATACTTTTACTTC,CASSAQLAGAYFYF,TRBD2,TRBV4-1,TRBJ2-7,-
TGTGCCACCAGTGATCGGGTCGGTGTAGGGGCAGATACGCAGTATTTT,CATSDRVGVGADTQYF,-,TRBV24-1,TRBJ2-3,-
TGTGCCACTGGGACAGGGGTTCCCGGGGAGCTGTTTTTT,CATGTGVPGELFF,TRBD1,TRBV3-1/TRBV3-2,TRBJ2-2,-
TGTGCCACCAGTCTGAGAAGGAGCCGAGGCTACACCTTC,CATSLRRSRGYTF,-,TRBV15,TRBJ1-2,-
TGTGCCAGCAGCACCCGGACTAGCGGGGGGCTCACAGATACGCAGTATTTT,CASSTRTSGGLTDTQYF,TRBD2,TRBV3-1/TRBV3-2,TRBJ2-3,-
TGTGCCAGCACCATCGGGGGGGGGCGCGAGCAGTACTTC,CASTIGGGREQYF,TRBD2,TRBV28,TRBJ2-7,-
TGCAGTGTCGGGAGAGCCCGCGAGCAGTTCTTC,CSVGRAREQFF,-,TRBV20-1,TRBJ2-1,-
TGCGCCAGCAGCTTGGTTCTCGGGACAGGGGATGAGGGTGAAGCTTTCTTT,CASSLVLGTGDEGEAFF,TRBD1,TRBV5-1,TRBJ1-1,-
TGTGCCTCCCCCTCGCGGCTCCACTTT,CASPSRLHF,-,TRBV30,TRBJ1-6,few
TGTGCCAGCAGCTTATACAGGGATGGAAACACCATATATTTT,CASSLYRDGNTIYF,-,TRBV7-3,TRBJ1-3,-
TGCAGCGTTGTCAAGACTAGCGGGGGGGTTAGCACAGATACGCAGTATTTT,CSVVKTSGGVSTDTQYF,TRBD2,TRBV29-1,TRBJ2-3,-
TGTGCCTGGAGTGCGACAGGGTTCAATCAGCCCCAGCATTTT,CAWSATGFNQPQHF,TRBD1,TRBV30,TRBJ1-5,-
TGTGCCAGCAGCAAAGGGGGACAGGGGCAAGGAAACACCATATATTTT,CASSKGGQGQGNTIYF,-,TRBV21-1,TRBJ1-3,-
TGTGCCAGCAGGGGGGGTGACCCGGCTGAAGCTTTCTTT,CASRGGDPAEAFF,-,TRBV2,TRBJ1-1,-
TGCGCCAGCAGCAAATGGGACAGGGGGGCCTACAATGAGCAGTTCTTC,CASSKWDRGAYNEQFF,TRBD1,TRBV5-1,TRBJ2-1,-
TGTGCCACCAGTGATTTAGGGCTAGCGGGAGCCAGGGGGGAGACCCAGTACTTC,CATSDLGLAGARGETQYF,TRBD2,TRBV24-1,TRBJ2-5,-
TGTGCCAGCAGCCCAATCGGACAGGTTGGAGAAGCTTTCTTT,CASSPIGQVGEAFF,TRBD1,TRBV3-1/TRBV3-2,TRBJ1-1,-
TGTGCCAGCAGCCGCAACCGGGAGAACACCGGGGAGCTGTTTTTT,CASSRNRENTGELFF,-,TRBV11-2,TRBJ2-2,-
TGTGCCAGCAGTGAGGGGACAGGGGGCAATCAGCCCCAGCATTTT,CASSEGTGGNQPQHF,TRBD1,TRBV6-1,TRBJ1-5,once
TGTGCCAGCAGCGTTAGCGGGAGCTCCTACAATGAGCAGTTCTTC,CASSVSGSSYNEQFF,TRBD2,TRBV5-4,TRBJ2-1,-
TGTGCCAGCAGCCTCCCCCCCGGGGGGCGCTTGGGCACAGATACGCAGTATTTT,CASSLPPGGRLGTDTQYF,-,TRBV5-4,TRBJ2-3,-
TGTGCCAGCAGCCAAGATCTAGCCAGAAGCACAGATACGCAGTATTTT,CASSQDLARSTDTQYF,-,TRBV4-2,TRBJ2-3,once
TGTGCCAGCTCAACGGGACAAAGGGGCATGGATACGCAGTATTTT,CASSTGQRGMDTQYF,-,TRBV18,TRBJ2-3,-
TGTGCCAGCAGCCTTTCCGGACTAGCCAATGAGCAGTTCTTC,CASSLSGLANEQFF,TRBD2,TRBV7-8,TRBJ2-1,-
TGCGCCAGCAGCGTGACGGGACAGGGCTATGGCTACACCTTC,CASSVTGQGYGYTF,TRBD1,TRBV5-1,TRBJ1-2,-
TGTGCCAGCATGGCCGGGACAGCCCGCTCTGGGGCCAACGTCCTGACTTTC,CASMAGTARSGANVLTF,TRBD1,TRBV3-1/TRBV3-2,TRBJ2-6,-